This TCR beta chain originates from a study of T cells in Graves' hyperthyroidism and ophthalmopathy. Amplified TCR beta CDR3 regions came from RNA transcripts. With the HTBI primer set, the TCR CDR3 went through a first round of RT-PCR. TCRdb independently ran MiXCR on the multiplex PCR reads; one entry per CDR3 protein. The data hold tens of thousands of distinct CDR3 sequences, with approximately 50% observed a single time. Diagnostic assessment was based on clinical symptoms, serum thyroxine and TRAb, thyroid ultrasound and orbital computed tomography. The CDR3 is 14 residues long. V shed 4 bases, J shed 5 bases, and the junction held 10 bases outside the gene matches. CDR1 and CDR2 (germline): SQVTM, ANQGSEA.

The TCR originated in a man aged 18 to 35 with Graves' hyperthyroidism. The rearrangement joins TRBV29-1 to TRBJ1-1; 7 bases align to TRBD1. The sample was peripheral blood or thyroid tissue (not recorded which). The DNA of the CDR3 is TGCAGCGTTGCCCAGGGGGAAGGGGGTACTGAAGCTTTCTTT. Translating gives CSVAQGEGGTEAFF. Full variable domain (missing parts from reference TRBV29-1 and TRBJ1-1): SAVISQKPSRDICQRGTSLTIQCQVDSQVTMMFWYRQQPGQSLTLIATANQGSEATYESGFVIDKFPISRPNLTFSTLTVSNMSPEDSSIYLCSVAQGEGGTEAFFGQGTRLTVV.